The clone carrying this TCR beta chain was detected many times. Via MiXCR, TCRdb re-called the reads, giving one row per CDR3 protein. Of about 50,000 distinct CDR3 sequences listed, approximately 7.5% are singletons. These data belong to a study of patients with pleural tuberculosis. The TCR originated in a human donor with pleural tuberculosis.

CDR3 sequence reads: CSAQRASYEQYF. The CDR3 DNA reads as TGCAGTGCCCAGCGGGCCTCCTACGAGCAGTACTTC. This chain joins TRBV20-1 and TRBJ2-7, with D maybe TRBD2 (6 bases). V was pared by 6 bases and J by 0 bases, with 9 bases between. Germline-derived CDR1 and CDR2 are DFQATT and SNEGSKA (reference sequence). The CDR3 sequence is 12 residues long.